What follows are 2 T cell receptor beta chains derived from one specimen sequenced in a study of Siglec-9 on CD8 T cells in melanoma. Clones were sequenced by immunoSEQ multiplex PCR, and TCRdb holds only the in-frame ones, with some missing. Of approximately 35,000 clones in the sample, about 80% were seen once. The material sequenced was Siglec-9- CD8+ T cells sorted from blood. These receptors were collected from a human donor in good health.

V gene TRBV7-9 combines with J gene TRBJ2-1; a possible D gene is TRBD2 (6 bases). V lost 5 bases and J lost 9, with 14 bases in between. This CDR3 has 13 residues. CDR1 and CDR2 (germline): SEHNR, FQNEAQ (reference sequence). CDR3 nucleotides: TGTGCCAGCAGCCCCCCTAGCGACGGTGAGCAGTTCTTC. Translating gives CASSPPSDGEQFF.

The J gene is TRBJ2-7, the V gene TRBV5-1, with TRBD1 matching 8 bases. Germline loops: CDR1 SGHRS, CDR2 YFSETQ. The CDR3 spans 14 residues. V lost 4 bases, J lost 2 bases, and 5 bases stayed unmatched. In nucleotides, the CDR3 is TGCGCCAGCAGCGCCCGGGACAGGACCTACGAGCAGTACTTC. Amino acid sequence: CASSARDRTYEQYF.